The clone carrying this T cell receptor (beta chain) was detected only a few times. Its target is unknown. The data originate from a study of T-cell memory formation after mild COVID-19. Constant-segment primers were used for 5'RACE, and the resulting TCR alpha and TCR beta cDNA libraries carried sample barcodes and UMIs. MiXCR was run by TCRdb on the 5' RACE reads, yielding one entry per CDR3 protein. The sample has 55,000 to 65,000 distinct CDR3 sequences, 9.5% seen once. Unmatched junction bases numbered 6, after V lost 2 bases and J lost 7 bases. Germline CDR1 MNHEY, CDR2 SVGEGT. The CDR3 is made up of 14 amino acids. Study-wide findings and caveats: The main location of contracting CD4+ clones was CM and EM, and that of contracting CD8+ clones was EMRA. There was no confirmation that second-wave clones peaking on day 37 were SARS-CoV-2 specific.

This chain links TRBV6-2 or TRBV6-3 with TRBJ2-3; TRBD1 matches at 7 bases. The sample taken for sequencing was PBMCs or a T cell subset sorted from them (not recorded which). The TCR comes from a man aged 18 to 30 who had mild COVID-19 (a few samples of this study predate the infection). Cell type and time point are not known. In nucleotides, the CDR3 is TGTGCCAGCAGTTACGGCAGGGGGTATCATACGCAGTATTTT. Translation gives CASSYGRGYHTQYF.